The T cell receptor beta chain described here comes from a study of blood T cell repertoires in COVID-19. Study at large: Acute and convalescent COVID-19 samples came from the United States, Italy and Spain. Sample material is recorded as cDNA or gDNA derived from T cells, B-cell-depleted T cells, or PBMCs.

The CDR3 covers 15 residues. V lost 0 bases, J lost 9 bases, and 8 bases stayed unmatched. CDR1 and CDR2 (germline): SGDLS, YYNGEE. In the original workflow: Reference gene primers were amplified, and this amplification served to estimate nucleated cell counts. Repertoires were generated with immunoSEQ multiplex PCR, while TCRdb's copy carries only in-frame clones and drops some. Clonal size and the V and J genes are those of that table, whereas D and trimming came from the DNA. The table has 150,000 to 200,000 clones, around 85% seen once; the top ten hold around 8%. V is TRBV9 and J is TRBJ2-1; 8 bases are shared with TRBD1. This sequence was found in a woman aged 60 to 75 with acute or convalescent COVID-19. Material: peripheral blood. The CDR3 nucleotides are TGTGCCAGCAGCGTAGGCCGGACAGGGTCTGGTGAGCAGTTCTTC. Protein: CASSVGRTGSGEQFF.